This is a list of T cell receptor beta chains from one sample in a study of T cell responses to AZD1222 COVID-19 vaccine. Profiled with immunoSEQ multiplex PCR; TCRdb holds only in-frame clones, not every one. This repertoire shows about 110,000 clones, approximately 90% found once; its top ten account for less than 7.5%. The source was peripheral blood, collected 28 days after the second AZD1222 dose. These receptors were collected from an adult who received the AZD1222 COVID-19 vaccine. Each CDR3 is given with its conserved first and last residue. The D gene is left open where the match is weak. The size field is filled for only some rows; it gives once, few, many or a size class.

clone_size j_call v_call d_call cdr3_nt cdr3_aa
. TRBJ2-7 TRBV25-1 . TGTGCCAGCAGTGAAACAGGGTTCTACGAGCAGTACTTC CASSETGFYEQYF
. TRBJ2-7 TRBV5-1 TRBD2 TGCGCCAGCAGGGTTTTGTGGGACTTGCGGGGGACCTACGAGCAGTACTTC CASRVLWDLRGTYEQYF
. TRBJ2-7 TRBV6-5 . TGTGCCAGCAGGGGGCCAGGGCGCGAGCAGTACTTC CASRGPGREQYF
. TRBJ1-6 TRBV7-6 TRBD1 TGTGCCAGCAGCCGGGACAGGGCACTTAATAATTCACCCCTCCACTTT CASSRDRALNNSPLHF
. TRBJ1-5 TRBV28 . TGTGCCAGCAGTCCCAACAGGTTCGGTCAGCCCCAGCATTTT CASSPNRFGQPQHF
. TRBJ1-4 TRBV6-6 . TGTGCCAGCAGTTACTCAAGGGGAAGTGAAAAACTGTTTTTT CASSYSRGSEKLFF
few TRBJ1-1 TRBV28 TRBD1 TGTGCCAGCAGGATGGGACAGGTGAACACTGAAGCTTTCTTT CASRMGQVNTEAFF
. TRBJ1-3 TRBV2 . TGTGCCAGCAGTGAATCAGGGTCCGGAAACACCATATATTTT CASSESGSGNTIYF
once TRBJ2-7 TRBV7-9 . TGTGCCAGCAGGGGTGGGGGAGATGCCTACGAGCAGTACTTC CASRGGGDAYEQYF
. TRBJ1-2 TRBV6-1 . TGTGCCAGCAGTGATGGGCCTTTATTTGGCTACACCTTC CASSDGPLFGYTF
. TRBJ2-2 TRBV28 TRBD2 TGTGCCAGCAGCGTTTTAGGGGGTCTAGCGGGGATCACCGGGGAGCTGTTTTTT CASSVLGGLAGITGELFF
. TRBJ2-2 TRBV7-2 TRBD1 TGTGCCAGCAGCTTAAGGGGGCGAATCGGGGAGCTGTTTTTT CASSLRGRIGELFF
. TRBJ2-5 TRBV6-5 . TGTGCCAGCAGTTACTCCAGAGAGACCCAGTACTTC CASSYSRETQYF
. TRBJ1-1 TRBV29-1 . TGCAGCGTTGCAATTTCGGGGTACGGTGAAGCTTTCTTT CSVAISGYGEAFF
. TRBJ2-7 TRBV7-6 . TGTGCCAGCAGCTCCCCCGGAAGCAGTTCCTACGAGCAGTACTTC CASSSPGSSSYEQYF
. TRBJ1-4 TRBV5-1 TRBD1 TGCGCCAGCAGCTGGGACAGTGAAAAACTGTTTTTT CASSWDSEKLFF
. TRBJ1-2 TRBV20-1 . TGCAGTGCTAGTGGGTCAGGCCCCGACTACACCTTC CSASGSGPDYTF
. TRBJ1-6 TRBV5-6 . TGTGCCAGCAGCTTGGCAGCGGGAAGACCCCTCCACTTT CASSLAAGRPLHF
. TRBJ1-6 TRBV6-5 . TGTGCCAGCAGTTTCGAGGGGGGGGGTAATTCACCCCTCCACTTT CASSFEGGGNSPLHF
. TRBJ2-7 TRBV28 . TGTGCCAGCAGTTTAGGGACGAGGGTGGAGCAGTACTTC CASSLGTRVEQYF
. TRBJ1-1 TRBV5-4 TRBD1 TGTGCCAGCAGCTATCCCGACAGGGCAGGAACTGAAGCTTTCTTT CASSYPDRAGTEAFF
. TRBJ2-7 TRBV9 TRBD1 TGTGCCAGCAGCGGAGGGACAGGTTCACGGTGGGGGTACGAGCAGTACTTC CASSGGTGSRWGYEQYF
. TRBJ2-1 TRBV30 . TGTGCCTGGAATTACGGGAATGAGCAGTTCTTC CAWNYGNEQFF
. TRBJ1-1 TRBV5-1 . TGCGCCAGCAGCTTAGGTCAAATGAACACTGAAGCTTTCTTT CASSLGQMNTEAFF
once TRBJ1-5 TRBV12-3/TRBV12-4 TRBD1 TGTGCCAGCAGCCCGGGACAGCGGCAGCCCCAGCATTTT CASSPGQRQPQHF
. TRBJ1-2 TRBV7-8 TRBD1 TGTGCCAGCAGCCCGGAGACAGGGAGAAACTATGGCTACACCTTC CASSPETGRNYGYTF
. TRBJ1-1 TRBV9 TRBD1 TGTGCCAGCAGCGTAAAGGGGGCAACTGAAGCTTTCTTT CASSVKGATEAFF